These T cell receptor beta chains were read from a single sample in a study of blood T cells in healthy people across ages. TCRdb reprocessed the 5' RACE reads with MiXCR, giving one entry per CDR3 protein. The sample includes about 1.8 million distinct CDR3 sequences, 49% of them seen just once. The material sequenced was blood. The receptors derive from a woman aged 40 to 50 in good health. Each CDR3 is given with its conserved first and last residue. D genes are given only for firm matches. Rows may omit the clone size; those that give it use once, few, many or a size class.

J,size,V,D,CDR3,DNA
TRBJ2-3,few,TRBV20-1,-,CSAPKIRTDTQYF,TGCAGTGCCCCGAAAATTCGCACAGATACGCAGTATTTT
TRBJ1-5,-,TRBV6-5,-,CASSYGRGGQPQHF,TGTGCCAGCAGTTACGGCAGGGGAGGACAGCCCCAGCATTTT
TRBJ2-1,few,TRBV20-1,-,CSANRMENEQFF,TGCAGTGCCAACCGCATGGAGAATGAGCAGTTCTTC
TRBJ2-4,-,TRBV4-3,-,CASSQDRAKNIQYF,TGCGCCAGCAGCCAAGATAGGGCCAAAAACATTCAGTACTTC
TRBJ2-7,-,TRBV6-2/TRBV6-3,-,CASSQTVRYEQYF,TGTGCCAGCAGTCAGACAGTCCGCTACGAGCAGTACTTC
TRBJ1-5,-,TRBV20-1,-,CSARHEIGGFNQPQHF,TGCAGTGCTAGGCACGAGATAGGGGGGTTCAATCAGCCCCAGCATTTT
TRBJ2-3,-,TRBV20-1,TRBD1,CSASLFRDSLLSTDTQYF,TGCAGTGCTAGTCTCTTCCGGGACAGTCTACTTAGCACAGATACGCAGTATTTT
TRBJ1-2,-,TRBV12-3/TRBV12-4,-,CASSSGQFGSDGYTF,TGTGCCAGCAGTTCCGGACAGTTCGGGTCGGATGGCTACACCTTC
TRBJ2-3,few,TRBV20-1,TRBD2,CSARDVPAGGVYTQYF,TGCAGTGCTAGAGATGTCCCAGCGGGGGGTGTCTATACGCAGTATTTT
TRBJ2-1,few,TRBV12-3/TRBV12-4,-,CASTSGGRNYNEQFF,TGTGCCAGCACCTCGGGGGGCAGGAATTACAATGAGCAGTTCTTC
TRBJ2-5,-,TRBV3-1,-,CASSQDWFSTEVIQETQYF,TGTGCCAGCAGCCAAGACTGGTTTAGCACAGAGGTTATCCAAGAGACCCAGTACTTC
TRBJ1-5,-,TRBV6-5,-,CASSYVRNQPQHF,TGTGCCAGCAGTTACGTAAGGAATCAGCCCCAGCATTTT
TRBJ2-1,once,TRBV20-1,-,CSAEGPPSETQFF,TGCAGTGCCGAGGGACCTCCGTCAGAGACCCAGTTCTTC
TRBJ2-3,few,TRBV5-5,-,CASSLDVNTQYF,TGTGCCAGCAGCTTGGACGTCAATACGCAGTATTTT
TRBJ2-7,-,TRBV25-1,TRBD2,CASSFWRGGLEQYF,TGTGCCAGCAGTTTCTGGCGGGGGGGCCTCGAGCAGTACTTC
TRBJ2-7,-,TRBV12-3/TRBV12-4,-,CASSWQGIYGQYF,TGTGCCAGCAGTTGGCAGGGGATCTACGGGCAGTACTTC
TRBJ2-5,-,TRBV9,TRBD2,CASSADTSGETQYF,TGTGCCAGCAGCGCCGATACTAGCGGGGAGACCCAGTACTTC
TRBJ2-1,once,TRBV6-2/TRBV6-3,-,CASNFTRPSYNEQFF,TGTGCCAGCAATTTTACTAGACCCTCCTACAATGAGCAGTTCTTC
TRBJ2-7,-,TRBV4-1,-,CASSQDPRVSEQYF,TGCGCCAGCAGCCAAGATCCCAGGGTCAGCGAGCAGTACTTC
TRBJ2-5,medium-sized,TRBV13,-,CASSLGRETQYF,TGTGCCAGCAGTTTAGGTCGTGAGACCCAGTACTTC
TRBJ2-3,few,TRBV7-3,-,CASSLMGTPGVGVAQYF,TGTGCCAGCAGCTTAATGGGGACCCCCGGGGTTGGAGTGGCGCAGTATTTT
TRBJ1-4,-,TRBV15,-,CATSRDRGANEKLFF,TGTGCCACCAGCAGAGATCGAGGGGCTAATGAAAAACTGTTTTTT
TRBJ2-5,-,TRBV6-6,TRBD2,CASSPGLAAQTQYF,TGTGCCAGCAGCCCCGGACTAGCGGCTCAGACCCAGTACTTC
TRBJ2-7,-,TRBV28,-,CASRPQEARYEQYF,TGTGCCAGCAGACCACAGGAAGCACGCTACGAGCAGTACTTC
TRBJ1-1,-,TRBV20-1,TRBD1,CSVKTGVNTEAFF,TGCAGTGTTAAGACAGGGGTGAACACTGAAGCTTTCTTT
TRBJ1-6,few,TRBV20-1,-,CSARLPSLNSPLHF,TGCAGTGCTAGGTTGCCTTCGCTTAATTCACCCCTCCACTTT
TRBJ2-3,-,TRBV6-5,-,CASSWALPGDTQYF,TGTGCCAGCAGTTGGGCCCTACCCGGAGATACGCAGTATTTT
TRBJ2-1,once,TRBV11-3,TRBD2,CVSSKLAGDYNEQFF,TGTGTCAGCAGCAAACTAGCGGGAGATTACAATGAGCAGTTCTTC
TRBJ2-3,few,TRBV10-3,TRBD1,CAISPSEGARDTQYF,TGTGCCATCAGCCCCAGCGAGGGGGCTAGAGATACGCAGTATTTT
TRBJ2-7,-,TRBV7-9,TRBD2,CASRSSGKAGAYEQYF,TGTGCCAGCAGATCCTCAGGGAAAGCGGGGGCCTACGAGCAGTACTTC
TRBJ2-1,-,TRBV27,TRBD1,CASSSLTLGTNRGPYNEQFF,TGTGCCAGCAGTTCCCTTACTTTGGGAACTAACAGGGGACCCTACAATGAGCAGTTCTTC
TRBJ2-7,-,TRBV29-1,TRBD1,CSVGDRGKQYF,TGCAGCGTTGGGGACAGGGGTAAGCAGTACTTC
TRBJ2-5,many,TRBV6-5,-,CASSPWGRETQYF,TGTGCCAGTTCTCCGTGGGGACGGGAGACCCAGTACTTC
TRBJ2-1,-,TRBV20-1,-,CSATLIYNEQFF,TGCAGTGCCACCCTTATCTACAATGAGCAGTTCTTC
TRBJ1-2,few,TRBV12-3/TRBV12-4,-,CASSFRARAGENYGYTF,TGTGCCAGCAGTTTTCGAGCACGGGCAGGGGAGAACTATGGCTACACCTTC
TRBJ2-5,-,TRBV7-6,TRBD2,CASSTWTSGEETQYF,TGTGCCAGCAGCACATGGACTAGCGGCGAAGAGACCCAGTACTTC
TRBJ2-7,-,TRBV18,-,CASSPEGLSYEQYF,TGTGCCAGCTCACCAGAGGGACTTTCCTACGAGCAGTACTTC
TRBJ1-5,-,TRBV10-3,-,CAISEGHQPQHF,TGTGCCATCAGTGAGGGGCATCAGCCCCAGCATTTT
TRBJ2-7,-,TRBV27,-,CASSGGPDYEQYF,TGTGCCAGCAGTGGGGGACCCGATTACGAGCAGTACTTC
TRBJ2-1,few,TRBV4-1,TRBD2,CASSLPSGVADYNEQFF,TGCGCCAGCAGCCTCCCCAGCGGGGTGGCGGACTACAATGAGCAGTTCTTC
TRBJ1-1,-,TRBV6-5,-,CASSVTRVNTEAFF,TGTGCCAGCAGTGTTACTAGGGTGAACACTGAAGCTTTCTTT
TRBJ2-6,-,TRBV12-3/TRBV12-4,-,CASNRGANVLTF,TGTGCCAGCAACAGAGGGGCCAACGTCCTGACTTTC
TRBJ2-7,-,TRBV7-9,-,CASSSPGAASYEQYF,TGTGCCAGCAGCTCGCCTGGGGCCGCCTCCTACGAGCAGTACTTC
TRBJ2-1,-,TRBV14,TRBD1,CASSSQGADEQFF,TGTGCCAGCAGCTCACAGGGGGCCGATGAGCAGTTCTTC
TRBJ1-4,-,TRBV20-1,-,CSAGQFEKLFF,TGCAGTGCCGGTCAGTTTGAAAAACTGTTTTTT
TRBJ2-1,-,TRBV7-2,-,CASRRATGDYNEQFF,TGTGCCAGCAGGCGCGCGACGGGCGACTACAATGAGCAGTTCTTC
TRBJ1-2,-,TRBV6-1,TRBD1,CASSAGTGIISYGYTF,TGTGCCAGCAGTGCAGGGACAGGGATTATCTCCTATGGCTACACCTTC
TRBJ2-1,-,TRBV20-1,TRBD2,CSASGGARAGEQFF,TGCAGTGCTAGCGGGGGGGCGCGGGCCGGTGAGCAGTTCTTC